This T cell receptor (beta chain) was found in a study of radiation and T cells in renal cell carcinoma. Findings of the study overall: Pretreatment tumor biopsies were lacking, so baseline clonotypes are unknown. Top tumor clonotypes rose in blood 2 weeks post-radiation, then contracted.

Data came from immunoSEQ multiplex PCR; TCRdb stores just in-frame clones and leaves some out. This sample has approximately 110,000 clones, with approximately 80% found just once. Time point noted: baseline pretreatment blood. Indicated treatment: 15 Gy SBRT to primary tumor, nephrectomy 4 weeks later. After SBRT, blood was collected at 2 and 4 weeks, plus baseline. This renal cell carcinoma was of the clear cell type. Germline V gives CDR1 LNHNV, CDR2 YYDKDF (reference sequence). The CDR3 runs to 16 residues. The ends lost 6 bases at V and 0 bases at J; junction bases unmatched: 8. As to this clone: Its antigen remains unknown.

This chain uses TRBV15 with TRBJ1-1; 9 nucleotides match TRBD1. This sample comprised blood, obtained from a patient whose treatment included radiotherapy and nephrectomy. This TCR was recovered from a woman aged 60 to 75 with renal cell carcinoma. CDR3 DNA sequence: TGTGCCACCAGTCCTGACAGGGGGATGATGAACACTGAAGCTTTCTTT. Translation gives CATSPDRGMMNTEAFF.